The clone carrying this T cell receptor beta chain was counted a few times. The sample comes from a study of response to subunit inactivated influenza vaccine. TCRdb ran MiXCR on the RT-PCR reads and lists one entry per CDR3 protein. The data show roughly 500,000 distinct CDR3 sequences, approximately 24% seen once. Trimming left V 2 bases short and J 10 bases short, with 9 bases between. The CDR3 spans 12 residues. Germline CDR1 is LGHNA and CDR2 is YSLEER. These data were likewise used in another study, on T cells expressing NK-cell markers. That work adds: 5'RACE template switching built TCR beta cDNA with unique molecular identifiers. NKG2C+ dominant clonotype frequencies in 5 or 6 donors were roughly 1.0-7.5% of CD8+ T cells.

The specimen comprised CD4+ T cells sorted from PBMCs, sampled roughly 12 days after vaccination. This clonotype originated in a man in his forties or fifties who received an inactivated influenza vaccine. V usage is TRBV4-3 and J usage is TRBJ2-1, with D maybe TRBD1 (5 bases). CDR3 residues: CASSQRRTEQFF. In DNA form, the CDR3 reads TGCGCCAGCAGCCAAAGGCGGACAGAGCAGTTCTTC.